Following are 2 T cell receptor beta chains from one sample sequenced in a study of post-analysis software for immune sequencing data. Regarding the study as a whole: Patients had higher frequencies than controls of about five TRBV segments, including TRBV5-6, TRBV5-1 and TRBV20-1.

TCR beta cDNA libraries included unique molecular identifiers. TCRdb analysed the PCR reads with MiXCR anew, one entry per CDR3 protein. The table lists some 370,000 distinct CDR3 sequences, roughly 36% of them singletons. The antigens these receptors bind are not known. The sample comprised blood. These receptors all come from a girl aged 10-17 years with multiple sclerosis.

This chain links TRBV24-1 with TRBJ2-5; D is possibly TRBD2 (5 bases). CDR3 size: 14 residues. The V end lost 2 bases, the J end lost 5 bases, and 11 bases lay between the germline ends. Germline CDR1 is KGHDR and CDR2 is SFDVKD. The DNA for the CDR3 is TGTGCCACCAGTGATTCTCCGGGGTGGGAGACCCAGTACTTC. Protein: CATSDSPGWETQYF.

This chain uses TRBV4-1 with TRBJ2-5, with D uncertain. The CDR3 is 13 amino acids. The V gene lost 4 bases and the J gene lost 4 bases, with 10 bases spanning the gap. Germline values: CDR1 MGHRA, CDR2 YSYEKL. CDR3 amino acids: CASSLLTRETQYF. CDR3 in DNA: TGCGCCAGCAGCCTACTGACGAGAGAGACCCAGTACTTC.